This T cell receptor (beta chain) originates from a study of Ad26.COV2.S vaccination and SARS-CoV-2 variants. Produced via immunoSEQ multiplex PCR; TCRdb's table is partial and in-frame only. The sample has 85,000 to 95,000 clones, more than 70% seen once; the top ten hold 15% to 20%. Turning to this clone: Its antigen is currently unknown.

Broader study findings: Comparable non-spike TCR breadth was observed in vaccine and placebo recipients.

The sequencing used peripheral blood, collected after recovery from COVID-19. This TCR derives from a human donor who had recovered from COVID-19.

CDR3 region: CATSREGANYEQYF. The CDR3 nucleotides read TGTGCCACCAGCAGAGAGGGGGCAAACTACGAGCAGTACTTC. The chain recombines TRBV15 with TRBJ2-7; a weak D match, TRBD1 (6 bases). The germline V gene encodes CDR1 LNHNV and CDR2 YYDKDF (reference sequence). The length of the CDR3 is 14 residues. V was shortened by 0 bases and J by 3 bases, with 9 bases between the two germline ends.